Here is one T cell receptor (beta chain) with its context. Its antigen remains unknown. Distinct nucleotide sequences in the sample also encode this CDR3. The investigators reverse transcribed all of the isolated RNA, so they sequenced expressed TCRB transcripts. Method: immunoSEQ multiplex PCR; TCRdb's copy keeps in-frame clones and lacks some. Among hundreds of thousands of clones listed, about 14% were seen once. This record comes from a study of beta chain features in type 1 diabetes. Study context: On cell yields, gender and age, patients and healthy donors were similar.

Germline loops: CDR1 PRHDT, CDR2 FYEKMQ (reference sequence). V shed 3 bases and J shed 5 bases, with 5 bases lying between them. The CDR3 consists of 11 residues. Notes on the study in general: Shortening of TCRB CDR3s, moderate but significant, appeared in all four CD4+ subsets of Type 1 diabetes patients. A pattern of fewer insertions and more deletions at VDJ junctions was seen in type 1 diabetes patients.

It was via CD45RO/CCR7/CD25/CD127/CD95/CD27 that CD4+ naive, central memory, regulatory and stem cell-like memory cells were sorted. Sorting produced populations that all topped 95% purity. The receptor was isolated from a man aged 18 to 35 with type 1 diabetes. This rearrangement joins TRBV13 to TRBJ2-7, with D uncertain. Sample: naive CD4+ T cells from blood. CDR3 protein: CASSLADEQYF. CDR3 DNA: TGTGCCAGCAGCTTGGCGGACGAGCAGTACTTC.